The T cell receptor (beta chain) under discussion was sequenced for a study of Graves' ophthalmopathy and Graves' hyperthyroidism. This CDR3 is 16 amino acids long. V was cut by 1 base and J by 0 bases, with 12 bases left in between. Germline CDR1 LGHDT, CDR2 YNNKEL (reference sequence). Amplification of the TCR beta CDR3 regions used RNA transcripts (as template). The first round was an RT-PCR with HTBI primers, and the second round was a multiplex PCR. TCRdb reanalysed the multiplex PCR reads using MiXCR and keeps one entry per CDR3 protein. The table has over a million distinct CDR3 sequences, about 35% seen once. Study-level findings and limits: The model predicted ophthalmopathy progression with more than 70% sensitivity and around 72% specificity.

This clonotype was seen only a few times. What it recognizes is unknown. The rearrangement uses TRBV3-1 and TRBJ1-2, with D possibly TRBD1 on 6 matching bases. The clonotype comes from an adult man with Graves' hyperthyroidism. The material sequenced was peripheral blood or thyroid tissue (not recorded which). This CDR3 reads CASSQGTAQTNYGYTF. DNA for the CDR3: TGTGCCAGCAGCCAAGGGACAGCCCAAACTAACTATGGCTACACCTTC.